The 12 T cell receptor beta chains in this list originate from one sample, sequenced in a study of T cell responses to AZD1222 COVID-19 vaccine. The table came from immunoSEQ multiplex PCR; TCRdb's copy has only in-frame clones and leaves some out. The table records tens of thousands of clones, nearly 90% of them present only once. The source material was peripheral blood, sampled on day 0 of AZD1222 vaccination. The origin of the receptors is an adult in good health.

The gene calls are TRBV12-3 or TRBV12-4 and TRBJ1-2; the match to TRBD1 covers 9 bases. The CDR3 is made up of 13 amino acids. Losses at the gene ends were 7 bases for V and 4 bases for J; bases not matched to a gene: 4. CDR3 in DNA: TGTGCCAGCACCCTACAGGGGGCCTATGGCTACACCTTC. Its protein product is CASTLQGAYGYTF.

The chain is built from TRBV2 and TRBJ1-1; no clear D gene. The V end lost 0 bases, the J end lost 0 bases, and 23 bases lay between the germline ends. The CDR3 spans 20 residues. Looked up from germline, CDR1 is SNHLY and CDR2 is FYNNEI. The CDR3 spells CASSEADGHYSSYMNTEAFF. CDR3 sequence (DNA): TGTGCCAGCAGTGAAGCGGACGGTCATTATTCCAGCTACATGAACACTGAAGCTTTCTTT.

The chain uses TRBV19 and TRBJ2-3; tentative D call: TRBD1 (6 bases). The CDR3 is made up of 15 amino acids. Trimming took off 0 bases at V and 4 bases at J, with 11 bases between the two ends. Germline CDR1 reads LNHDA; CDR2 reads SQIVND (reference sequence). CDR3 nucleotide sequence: TGTGCCAGTAGTATAGAGACAGGAATGGCAGATACGCAGTATTTT. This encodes CASSIETGMADTQYF.

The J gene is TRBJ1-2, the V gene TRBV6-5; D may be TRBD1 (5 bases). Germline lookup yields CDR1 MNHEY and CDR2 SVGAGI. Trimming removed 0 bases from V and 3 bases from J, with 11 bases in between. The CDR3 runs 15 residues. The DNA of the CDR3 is TGTGCCAGCAGTTACTCCTATGGGGGAGACTATGGCTACACCTTC. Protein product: CASSYSYGGDYGYTF.

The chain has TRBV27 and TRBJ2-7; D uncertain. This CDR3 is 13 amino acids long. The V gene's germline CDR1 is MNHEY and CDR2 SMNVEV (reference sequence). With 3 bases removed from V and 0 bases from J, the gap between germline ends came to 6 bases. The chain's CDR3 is CASSLGNSYEQYF. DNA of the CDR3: TGTGCCAGCAGTTTGGGCAACTCCTACGAGCAGTACTTC.

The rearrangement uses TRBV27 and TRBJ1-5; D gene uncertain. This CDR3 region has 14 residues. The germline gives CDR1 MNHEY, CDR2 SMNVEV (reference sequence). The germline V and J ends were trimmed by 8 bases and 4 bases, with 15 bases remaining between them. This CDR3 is CASRAAGDNQPQHF. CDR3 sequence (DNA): TGTGCCAGCCGGGCGGCAGGAGATAATCAGCCCCAGCATTTT.

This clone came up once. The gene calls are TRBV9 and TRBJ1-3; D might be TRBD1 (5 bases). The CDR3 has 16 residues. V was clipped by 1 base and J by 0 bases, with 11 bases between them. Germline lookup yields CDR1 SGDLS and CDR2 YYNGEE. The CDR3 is CASSVRLGGSGNTIYF. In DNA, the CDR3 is TGTGCCAGCAGCGTACGGCTGGGGGGCTCTGGAAACACCATATATTTT.

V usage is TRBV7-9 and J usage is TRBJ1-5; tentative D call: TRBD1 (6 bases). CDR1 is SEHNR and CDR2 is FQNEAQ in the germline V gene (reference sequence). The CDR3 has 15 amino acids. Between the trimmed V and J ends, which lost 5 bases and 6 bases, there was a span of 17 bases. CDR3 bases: TGTGCCAGCAGCCTACTAAAGGGGGTTGCTCAGCCCCAGCATTTT. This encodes CASSLLKGVAQPQHF.

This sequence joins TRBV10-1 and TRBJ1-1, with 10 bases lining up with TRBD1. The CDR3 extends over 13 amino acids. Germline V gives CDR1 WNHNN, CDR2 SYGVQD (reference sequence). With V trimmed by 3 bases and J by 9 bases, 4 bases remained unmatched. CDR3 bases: TGCGCCAGCAGTGACCGGGACAGGGGAAAAGCTTTCTTT. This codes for CASSDRDRGKAFF.

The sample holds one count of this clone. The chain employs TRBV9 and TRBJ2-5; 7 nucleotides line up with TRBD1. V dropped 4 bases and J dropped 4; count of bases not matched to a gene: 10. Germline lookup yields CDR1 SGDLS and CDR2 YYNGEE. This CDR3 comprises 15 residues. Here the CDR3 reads CASSFRGNRGETQYF. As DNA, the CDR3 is TGTGCCAGCAGCTTCAGGGGGAACAGGGGAGAGACCCAGTACTTC.

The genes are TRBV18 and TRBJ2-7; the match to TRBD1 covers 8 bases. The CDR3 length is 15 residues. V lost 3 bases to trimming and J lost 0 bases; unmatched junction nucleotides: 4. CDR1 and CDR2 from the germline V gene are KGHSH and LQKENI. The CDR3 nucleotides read TGTGCCAGCTCACCTGGACAGGGATTCTCCTACGAGCAGTACTTC. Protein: CASSPGQGFSYEQYF. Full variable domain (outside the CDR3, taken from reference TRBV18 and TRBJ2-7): NAGVMQNPRHLVRRRGQEARLRCSPMKGHSHVYWYRQLPEEGLKFMVYLQKENIIDESGMPKERFSAEFPKEGPSILRIQQVVRGDSAAYFCASSPGQGFSYEQYFGPGTRLTVT.

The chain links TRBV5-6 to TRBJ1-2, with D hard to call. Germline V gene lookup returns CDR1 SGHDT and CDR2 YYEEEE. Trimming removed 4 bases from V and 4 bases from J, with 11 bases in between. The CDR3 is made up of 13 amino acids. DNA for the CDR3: TGTGCCAGCAGCAGCACCCAGCTCTATGGCTACACCTTC. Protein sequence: CASSSTQLYGYTF.